This TCR beta chain was identified in a study of cytomegalovirus exposure and HLA in healthy donors. Whole-study results and caveats: A previous analysis found most TCR beta V segments productive roughly 87% or roughly 30% of the time.

The PCR had 60 Vbeta and 13 Jbeta primers. Here immunoSEQ multiplex PCR was the method, and the copy in TCRdb shows in-frame clones only, minus some. The sample consists of 95,000 to 150,000 clones, 72% of them appearing once. Remarks on this clone: What it binds is unknown.

This CDR3 has 16 residues. Germline V gene lookup returns CDR1 GTSNPN and CDR2 SVGIG (reference sequence). V shed 3 bases, J shed 5 bases, and the junction held 13 bases outside the gene matches. The source of this sequence is a man aged 30-40 years in good health and CMV-seronegative. Sequencing was done on a sample of PBMCs. This chain uses TRBV30 with TRBJ1-2; 9 bases agree with TRBD1. The CDR3 sequence: CAWRDRGVPSGYGYTF. CDR3 nucleotide sequence: TGTGCCTGGAGGGACAGGGGTGTCCCTTCTGGATATGGCTACACCTTC.